This TCR beta chain was sequenced for a study of control samples from healthy donors and cancer patients. This table comes from immunoSEQ multiplex PCR, and its TCRdb copy is limited to in-frame clones, with some not included. The data contain tens of thousands of clones, 70% to 85% of them singletons. The ends were cut back, 0 bases at V and 0 bases at J, with 7 bases in the middle. This CDR3 spans 15 amino acids. The V gene's germline CDR1 is SGHDT and CDR2 YYEEEE. Note on this clone: The sample has other DNA sequences that encode this CDR3 too.

Source material: PBMCs. The TCR comes from a man aged 55 to 70 with head and neck cancer. This sequence joins TRBV5-6 and TRBJ2-1; D not resolved. DNA of the CDR3: TGTGCCAGCAGCTTGGGGGGAAGCTCCTACAATGAGCAGTTCTTC. Encoded protein: CASSLGGSSYNEQFF.